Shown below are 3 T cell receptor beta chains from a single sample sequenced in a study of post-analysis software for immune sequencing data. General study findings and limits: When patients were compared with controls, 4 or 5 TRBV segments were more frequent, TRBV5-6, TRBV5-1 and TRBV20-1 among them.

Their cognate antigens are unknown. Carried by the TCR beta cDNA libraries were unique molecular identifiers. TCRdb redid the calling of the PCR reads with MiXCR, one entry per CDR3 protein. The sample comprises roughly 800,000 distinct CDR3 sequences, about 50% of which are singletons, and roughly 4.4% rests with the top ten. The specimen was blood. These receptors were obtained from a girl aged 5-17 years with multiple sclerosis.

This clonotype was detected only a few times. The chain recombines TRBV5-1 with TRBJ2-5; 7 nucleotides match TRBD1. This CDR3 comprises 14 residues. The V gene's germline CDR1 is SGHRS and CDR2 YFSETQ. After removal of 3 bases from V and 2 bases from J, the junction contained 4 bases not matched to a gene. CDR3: CASSSTGQQETQYF. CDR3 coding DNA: TGCGCCAGCAGCTCGACGGGACAGCAAGAGACCCAGTACTTC.

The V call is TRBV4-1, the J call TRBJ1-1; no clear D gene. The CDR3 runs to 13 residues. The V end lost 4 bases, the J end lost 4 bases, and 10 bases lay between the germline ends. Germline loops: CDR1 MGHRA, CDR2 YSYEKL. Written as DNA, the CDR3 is TGCGCCAGCAGCCCCCTGGGAAGCACTGAAGCTTTCTTT. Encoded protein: CASSPLGSTEAFF.

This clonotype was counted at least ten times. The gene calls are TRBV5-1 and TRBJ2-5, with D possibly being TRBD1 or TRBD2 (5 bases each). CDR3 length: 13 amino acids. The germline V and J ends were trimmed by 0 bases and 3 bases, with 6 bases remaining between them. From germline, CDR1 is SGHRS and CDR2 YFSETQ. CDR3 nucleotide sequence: TGCGCCAGCAGCTTGGGAGGGGAAGAGACCCAGTACTTC. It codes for CASSLGGEETQYF. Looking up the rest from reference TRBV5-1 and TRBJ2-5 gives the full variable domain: KAGVTQTPRYLIKTRGQQVTLSCSPISGHRSVSWYQQTPGQGLQFLFEYFSETQRNKGNFPGRFSGRQFSNSRSEMNVSTLELGDSALYLCASSLGGEETQYFGPGTRLLVL.